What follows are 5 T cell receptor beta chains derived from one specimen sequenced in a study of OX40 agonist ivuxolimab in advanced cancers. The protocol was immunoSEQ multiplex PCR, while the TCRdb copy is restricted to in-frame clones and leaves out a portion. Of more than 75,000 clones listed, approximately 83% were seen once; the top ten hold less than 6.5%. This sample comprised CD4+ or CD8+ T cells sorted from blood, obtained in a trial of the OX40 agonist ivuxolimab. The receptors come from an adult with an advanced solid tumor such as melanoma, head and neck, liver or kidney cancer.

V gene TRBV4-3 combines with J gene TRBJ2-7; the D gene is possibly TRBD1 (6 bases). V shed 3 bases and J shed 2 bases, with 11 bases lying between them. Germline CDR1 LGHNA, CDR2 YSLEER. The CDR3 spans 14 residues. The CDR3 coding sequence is TGCGCCAGCAGCCATGCTGGGGGCCCCTACGAGCAGTACTTC. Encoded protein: CASSHAGGPYEQYF.

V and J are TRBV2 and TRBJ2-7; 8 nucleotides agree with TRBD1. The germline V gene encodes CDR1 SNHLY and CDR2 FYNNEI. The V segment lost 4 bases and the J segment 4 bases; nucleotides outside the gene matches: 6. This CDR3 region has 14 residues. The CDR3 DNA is TGTGCCAGCAGTGTAGGACAGGGATCATACGAGCAGTACTTC. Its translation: CASSVGQGSYEQYF.

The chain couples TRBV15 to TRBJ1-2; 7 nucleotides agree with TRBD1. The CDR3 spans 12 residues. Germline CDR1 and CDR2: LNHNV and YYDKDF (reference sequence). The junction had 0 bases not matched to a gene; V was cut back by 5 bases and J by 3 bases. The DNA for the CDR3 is TGTGCCACCAGCGGGACAGACTATGGCTACACCTTC. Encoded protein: CATSGTDYGYTF.

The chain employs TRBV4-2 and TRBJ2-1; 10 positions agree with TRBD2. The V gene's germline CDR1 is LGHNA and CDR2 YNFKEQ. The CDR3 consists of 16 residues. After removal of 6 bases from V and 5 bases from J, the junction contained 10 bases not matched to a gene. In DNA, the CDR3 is TGTGCCAGCAGTCCCCCGGGACTAGCGCCTCACAATGAGCAGTTCTTC. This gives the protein CASSPPGLAPHNEQFF.

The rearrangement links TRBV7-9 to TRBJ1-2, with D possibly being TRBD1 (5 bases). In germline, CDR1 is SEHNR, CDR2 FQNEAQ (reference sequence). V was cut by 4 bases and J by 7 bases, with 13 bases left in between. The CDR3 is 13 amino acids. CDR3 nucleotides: TGTGCCAGCAGCTCCCTCAGGGTCGCTGGCTACACCTTC. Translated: CASSSLRVAGYTF. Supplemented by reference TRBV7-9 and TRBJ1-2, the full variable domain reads DTGVSQNPRHKITKRGQNVTFRCDPISEHNRLYWYRQTLGQGPEFLTYFQNEAQLEKSRLLSDRFSAERPKGSFSTLEIQRTEQGDSAMYLCASSSLRVAGYTFGSGTRLTVV.